This T cell receptor beta chain came from a study of cytomegalovirus exposure and HLA in healthy donors. CDR1 and CDR2 from the germline V gene are MGHRA and YSYEKL. V lost 1 base, J lost 6 bases, and 16 bases lay in between. This CDR3 comprises 15 residues. PCR primers comprised 60 Vbeta and 13 Jbeta primers. The method was immunoSEQ multiplex PCR; TCRdb's version includes in-frame clones alone and lacks a portion of them. The sample records about 240,000 clones, approximately 81% being singletons. This clone turned up a few times. The V call is TRBV4-1, the J call TRBJ2-7, with D tentatively TRBD2 (5 bases). Source material: PBMCs. The sequence was collected from a girl aged 2 to 10 in good health and CMV-seronegative. In DNA, the CDR3 is TGCGCCAGCAGCCAAGGCGCCGATGGAGGACGCGAGCAGTACTTC. Translation: CASSQGADGGREQYF.